One sample yielded the 21 T cell receptor beta chains listed below, sequenced in a study of blood T cell repertoires in COVID-19. The protocol was immunoSEQ multiplex PCR, while the TCRdb copy is restricted to in-frame clones and leaves out a portion. This sample has approximately 280,000 clones, with around 90% found just once. The specimen was peripheral blood. These receptors were obtained from a man between 18 and 35 years old with active or convalescent COVID-19.

The chain joins TRBV5-1 to TRBJ1-1, with a weak D call TRBD1 (6 bases). The length of the CDR3 is 15 residues. Germline V gives CDR1 SGHRS, CDR2 YFSETQ. Trimming pared 0 bases from V and 1 base from J, leaving 10 bases between. The CDR3 DNA reads TGCGCCAGCAGCTTGGAAGGGACACGGAACACTGAAGCTTTCTTT. It specifies CASSLEGTRNTEAFF.

The rearrangement joins TRBV10-3 to TRBJ1-1, with 7 positions matching TRBD1. The ends lost 3 bases at V and 11 bases at J; junction bases unmatched: 6. The CDR3 runs to 12 residues. Germline V CDR1 and CDR2: ENHRY, SYGVKD. CDR3: CAISEGGQDAFF. DNA for the CDR3: TGTGCCATCAGTGAAGGAGGACAGGACGCTTTCTTT.

J is TRBJ2-2 and V is TRBV6-2 or TRBV6-3; perhaps TRBD1 as D (6 bases). Germline assignment: CDR1 MNHEY and CDR2 SVGEGT. The CDR3 consists of 14 residues. V was pared by 3 bases and J by 5 bases, with 10 bases between. The CDR3 DNA is TGTGCCAGCAGTTATTGGGGGCAGACCGGGGAGCTGTTTTTT. Translated: CASSYWGQTGELFF.

The chain recombines TRBV2 with TRBJ2-1; 8 nucleotides match TRBD2. J gave up 6 bases and V 5 bases, and 9 bases lay outside the gene matches. CDR1 is SNHLY, CDR2 FYNNEI, per germline. The CDR3 is 15 residues long. This CDR3 is CASSITSGGRNEQFF. The CDR3 DNA reads as TGTGCCAGCAGTATTACCAGCGGGGGCCGCAATGAGCAGTTCTTC.

The V gene is TRBV3-1 (or the pseudogene TRBV3-2), the J gene TRBJ1-5, with a weak D call TRBD1 (6 bases). This CDR3 has 14 residues. Germline V gene sequence: CDR1 LGHDT, CDR2 YNNKEL (reference sequence). Trimming removed 4 bases from V and 2 bases from J, with 9 bases in between. CDR3 amino acids: CASSRRGGNQPQHF. The DNA of the CDR3 is TGTGCCAGCAGCCGCAGGGGTGGCAATCAGCCCCAGCATTTT.

V is TRBV21-1 and J is TRBJ2-3; the table gives TRBD1 as D, unverified against the DNA. TRBV21-1 is described as a pseudogene. CDR3 length equals 16 residues. The CDR3 loop reads CASSSPRDRGTDTQYF. The CDR3 DNA sequence: TGTGCCAGCAGTTCACCCCGGGACAGGGGCACAGATACGCAGTATTTT.

J is TRBJ2-2 and V is TRBV4-3; D not resolved. The V end lost 0 bases, the J end lost 4 bases, and 15 bases lay between the germline ends. Germline values: CDR1 LGHNA, CDR2 YSLEER. CDR3 length: 17 residues. The CDR3 sequence is CASSQDSPRSATGELFF. In nucleotides, the CDR3 is TGCGCCAGCAGCCAAGATTCCCCCCGAAGCGCCACCGGGGAGCTGTTTTTT.

This clone was found once. The CDR3 DNA reads as TGTGCCAGCAAGAATCAGGGGGGAAATTCACCCCTCCACTTT. Its protein product is CASKNQGGNSPLHF. The J gene is TRBJ1-6, the V gene TRBV6-5; 7 positions match TRBD1. This CDR3 has 14 residues. Germline V gene data show CDR1 as MNHEY and CDR2 as SVGAGI. The ends lost 7 bases at V and 7 bases at J; junction bases unmatched: 7.

V is TRBV10-3 and J is TRBJ2-2, with D perhaps matching TRBD1 (6 bases). V lost 6 bases to trimming and J lost 4 bases, with 9 bases between them. The CDR3 is 13 residues long. Germline-derived CDR1 and CDR2 are ENHRY and SYGVKD. The CDR3 DNA sequence: TGTGCCATCAGGGACAGCTCCACCGGGGAGCTGTTTTTT. Protein sequence: CAIRDSSTGELFF.

A few counts support this clone. The rearrangement links TRBV3-1 (or the pseudogene TRBV3-2) to TRBJ1-5; weak D call: TRBD1 (6 bases). V was pared by 8 bases and J by 1 base, with 15 bases between. Germline V gene lookup returns CDR1 LGHDT and CDR2 YNNKEL (reference sequence). The CDR3 runs to 15 residues. The CDR3 DNA sequence: TGTGCCAGCTCTCTCACGAGGGGGAGCAATCAGCCCCAGCATTTT. It yields the protein CASSLTRGSNQPQHF.

J is TRBJ2-1 and V is TRBV10-1, with no clear D. This CDR3 comprises 13 residues. The V end lost 3 bases, the J end lost 5 bases, and 8 bases lay between the germline ends. From germline, CDR1 is WNHNN and CDR2 SYGVQD (reference sequence). DNA for the CDR3: TGCGCCAGCAGTGAAGCCAGCGACAATGAGCAGTTCTTC. This translates into CASSEASDNEQFF.

The rearrangement uses TRBV5-4 and TRBJ2-7; TRBD2 aligns across 10 bases. This CDR3 region has 15 residues. Looked up from germline, CDR1 is SGHNT and CDR2 is YYREEE (reference sequence). J gave up 0 bases and V 4 bases, and 4 bases lay outside the gene matches. The CDR3 loop reads CASSEGLAYSYEQYF. DNA of the CDR3: TGTGCCAGCAGCGAGGGACTAGCGTACTCCTACGAGCAGTACTTC.

The J gene is TRBJ2-1, the V gene TRBV12-5, with D possibly matching TRBD2 (5 bases). The CDR3 runs to 11 residues. V was cut by 10 bases and J by 6 bases, with 10 bases left in between. CDR1 is LGHNT and CDR2 is FRNRAP in the germline V gene. DNA for the CDR3: TGTGCTACCGGGGAGATCAATGAGCAGTTCTTC. As protein: CATGEINEQFF.

This chain joins TRBV9 and TRBJ2-1, with 12 bases identical to TRBD2. The germline gives CDR1 SGDLS, CDR2 YYNGEE. The CDR3 extends over 20 amino acids. J gave up 3 bases and V 3 bases, and 16 bases lay outside the gene matches. The CDR3 region is CASSEPPRLAGGPYYNEQFF. The CDR3 coding sequence is TGTGCCAGCAGCGAACCACCCCGGCTAGCGGGGGGGCCGTACTACAATGAGCAGTTCTTC.

The chain carries TRBV19 and TRBJ1-1, with 9 nucleotides matching TRBD1. J gave up 5 bases and V 4 bases, and 8 bases lay outside the gene matches. Germline-derived CDR1 and CDR2 are LNHDA and SQIVND (reference sequence). This CDR3 spans 15 amino acids. The CDR3, as DNA: TGTGCCAGTAGTACTCACAGGGGGCGAAAGACTGAAGCTTTCTTT. Its translation: CASSTHRGRKTEAFF.

V is TRBV29-1 and J is TRBJ1-2; no clear D. Germline V gene sequence: CDR1 SQVTM, CDR2 ANQGSEA. The CDR3 has 13 residues. V lost 0 bases and J lost 1, with 6 bases in between. The CDR3 DNA sequence: TGCAGCGTTGAAGACAGTATTAACTATGGCTACACCTTC. This encodes CSVEDSINYGYTF.

The rearrangement joins TRBV6-5 to TRBJ1-3; D is undetermined. The germline V gene has CDR1 MNHEY and CDR2 SVGAGI. The CDR3 runs to 11 residues. Trimming removed 6 bases from V and 11 bases from J, with 11 bases in between. This CDR3 is CASSEGVSIYF. The DNA of the CDR3 is TGTGCCAGCAGCGAGGGAGTTTCCATATATTTT.

This sequence joins TRBV25-1 and TRBJ1-2; D may be TRBD1 (5 bases). This CDR3 spans 14 amino acids. The germline CDR1 and CDR2 sequences are MGHDK and SYGVNS. Between the trimmed V and J ends, which lost 8 bases and 1 base, there was a span of 14 bases. The CDR3 nucleotides read TGTGCCAGCTCACCAGCGGGGGGTAACTATGGCTACACCTTC. Translating gives CASSPAGGNYGYTF.

V gene TRBV2 combines with J gene TRBJ1-2; TRBD1 aligns across 7 bases. From germline, CDR1 is SNHLY and CDR2 FYNNEI. Trimming at V came to 7 bases and at J to 7 bases, leaving 18 bases not matched to a gene. CDR3 length equals 16 residues. The CDR3 is CASIERTGHRGGGYTF. CDR3 DNA: TGTGCCAGCATCGAAAGGACAGGCCATCGAGGGGGTGGCTACACCTTC. Using reference TRBV2 and TRBJ1-2 for the parts outside the CDR3, the full variable domain is EPEVTQTPSHQVTQMGQEVILRCVPISNHLYFYWYRQILGQKVEFLVSFYNNEISEKSEIFDDQFSVERPDGSNFTLKIRSTKLEDSAMYFCASIERTGHRGGGYTFGSGTRLTVV.

V is TRBV11-2 and J is TRBJ1-6; D call uncertain. V lost 0 bases and J lost 10, with 7 bases in between. CDR3 size: 13 residues. CDR1 and CDR2 from the germline V gene are SGHAT and FQNNGV. The CDR3 DNA reads TGTGCCAGCAGCTTAGATAGTTGGTCACCCCTCCACTTT. The encoded protein is CASSLDSWSPLHF.

The chain recombines TRBV5-1 with TRBJ1-2; 9 nucleotides agree with TRBD1. V was clipped by 4 bases and J by 4 bases; unmatched bases: 8. The CDR3 consists of 15 residues. The V gene's germline CDR1 is SGHRS and CDR2 YFSETQ. The CDR3 sequence: CASSKGQGYGYGYTF. The CDR3 coding sequence is TGCGCCAGCAGCAAGGGACAGGGATACGGCTATGGCTACACCTTC.